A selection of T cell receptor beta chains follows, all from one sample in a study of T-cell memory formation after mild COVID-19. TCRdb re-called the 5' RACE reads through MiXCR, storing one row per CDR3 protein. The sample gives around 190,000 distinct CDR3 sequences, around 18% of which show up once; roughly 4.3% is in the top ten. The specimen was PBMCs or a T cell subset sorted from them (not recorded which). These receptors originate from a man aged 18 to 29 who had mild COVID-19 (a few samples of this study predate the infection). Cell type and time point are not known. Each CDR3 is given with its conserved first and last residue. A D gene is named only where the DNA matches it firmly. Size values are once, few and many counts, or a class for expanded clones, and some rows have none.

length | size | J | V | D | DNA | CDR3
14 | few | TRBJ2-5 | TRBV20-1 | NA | TGCAGTGCGGGAAAAGGAGTCGGGAAGGAGACCCAGTACTTC | CSAGKGVGKETQYF
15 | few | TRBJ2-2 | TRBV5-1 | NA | TGCGCCAGCAACCCGGCAGGGGCTTACACCGGGGAGCTGTTTTTT | CASNPAGAYTGELFF
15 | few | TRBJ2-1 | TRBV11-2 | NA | TGTGCCAGCAGCGGGTCGGGGGGCGCCTACAATGAGCAGTTCTTC | CASSGSGGAYNEQFF
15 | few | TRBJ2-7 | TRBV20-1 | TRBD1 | TGCAGTGCTTCCCCTCCGGGACAGGGTTTCTACGAGCAGTACTTC | CSASPPGQGFYEQYF
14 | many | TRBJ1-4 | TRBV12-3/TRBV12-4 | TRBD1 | TGTGCCAGCAGTCATGGACAGGGTAGGGAAAAACTGTTTTTT | CASSHGQGREKLFF
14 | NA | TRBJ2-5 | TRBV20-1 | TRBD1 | TGCAGCCCACCCGGTCTAGGGGGCGGGGAGACCCAGTACTTC | CSPPGLGGGETQYF
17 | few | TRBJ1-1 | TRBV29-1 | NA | TGCAGCGTTGAAGATCCGGGGTTTTGGCCGAGGAACACTGAAGCTTTCTTT | CSVEDPGFWPRNTEAFF
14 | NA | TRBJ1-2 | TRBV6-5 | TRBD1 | TGTGCCAGCAGCCCGACAGGGGTGAACTATGGCTACACCTTC | CASSPTGVNYGYTF
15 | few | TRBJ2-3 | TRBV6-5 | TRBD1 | TGTGCCAGCAGCCACCCGGGACAGGGGACCCCTACGCAGTATTTT | CASSHPGQGTPTQYF
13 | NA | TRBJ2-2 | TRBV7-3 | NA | TGTGCCAGCAGCTTAAGTCCGTCAGGGGAGCTGTTTTTT | CASSLSPSGELFF
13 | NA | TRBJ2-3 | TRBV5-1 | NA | TGCGCCAGCAGCGTTGACCGTTGGGATACGCAGTATTTT | CASSVDRWDTQYF
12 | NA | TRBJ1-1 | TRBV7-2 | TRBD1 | TGTGCCAGCAGAGAACAGGGGCACGGGGCTTTCTTT | CASREQGHGAFF
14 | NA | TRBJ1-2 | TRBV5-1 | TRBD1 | TGCGCCAGCAAAGGCTCCGGGACAGGGAAAGGCTACACCTTC | CASKGSGTGKGYTF
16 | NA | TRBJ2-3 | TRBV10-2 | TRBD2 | TGCGCCAGCAGTTTGGCGGGGGGGCCTCGGACAGATACGCAGTATTTT | CASSLAGGPRTDTQYF
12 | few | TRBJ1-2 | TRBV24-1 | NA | TGTGCAACTTCGGTGGACAACTATGGCTACACCTTC | CATSVDNYGYTF
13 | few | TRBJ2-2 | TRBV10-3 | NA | TGTGCCATCAGGCCCGGGGACACCGGGGAGCTGTTTTTT | CAIRPGDTGELFF
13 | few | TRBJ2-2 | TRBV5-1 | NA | TGCGCCAGCAGTCTCTTGGAGCACGGGGAGCTGTTTTTT | CASSLLEHGELFF
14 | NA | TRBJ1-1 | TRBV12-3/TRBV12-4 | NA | TGTGCCAGCACAATCCCTCCTTTGAACACTGAAGCTTTCTTT | CASTIPPLNTEAFF
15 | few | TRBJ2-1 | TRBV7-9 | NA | TGTGCCAGCAGCCGGGGACCAAGCTCATACAATGAGCAGTTCTTC | CASSRGPSSYNEQFF
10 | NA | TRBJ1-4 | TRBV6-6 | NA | TGTGCCAGCAGTTCTGAAAAACTGTTTTTT | CASSSEKLFF
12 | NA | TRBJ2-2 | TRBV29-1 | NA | TGCAGCGTTGAACAGTACACCGGGGAGCTGTTTTTT | CSVEQYTGELFF
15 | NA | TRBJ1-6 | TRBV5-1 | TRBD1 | TGCGCCAGCAGCTTGGGGACAGGCCCTAATTCACCCCTCCACTTT | CASSLGTGPNSPLHF
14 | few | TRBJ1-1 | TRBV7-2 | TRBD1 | TGTGCCAGCAGCCCACAGGGGGCGCATGGTGAAGCTTTCTTT | CASSPQGAHGEAFF
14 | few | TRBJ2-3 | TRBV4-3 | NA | TGCGCCAGCAGCCTGGGGGGCCCCCCCGGTACGCAGTATTTT | CASSLGGPPGTQYF
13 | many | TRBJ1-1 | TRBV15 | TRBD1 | TGTGCCACCAGCAGAGGGAACAGGGGTGAAGCTTTCTTT | CATSRGNRGEAFF
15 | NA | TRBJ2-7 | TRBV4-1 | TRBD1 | TGCGCCAGCAGCCAAGGGGCTCAGGGGGCTGGCGAGCAGTACTTC | CASSQGAQGAGEQYF
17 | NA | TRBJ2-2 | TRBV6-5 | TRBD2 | TGTGCCAGCAGTTTCTTAAGCGGGGGGGCGAACACCGGGGAGCTGTTTTTT | CASSFLSGGANTGELFF
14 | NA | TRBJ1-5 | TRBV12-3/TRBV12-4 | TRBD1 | TGTGCCAGCAGTTTCTCAGGGGGCGATCAGCCCCAGCATTTT | CASSFSGGDQPQHF
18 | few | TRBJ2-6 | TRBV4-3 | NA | TGCGCCAGCAGCCCCTGGCTGGGACGTCAGTCTGGGGCCAACGTCCTGACTTTC | CASSPWLGRQSGANVLTF
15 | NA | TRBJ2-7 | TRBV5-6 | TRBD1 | TGTGCCAGCAGCTTGGTCCGGGACAGGGCCTACGAGCAGTACTTC | CASSLVRDRAYEQYF
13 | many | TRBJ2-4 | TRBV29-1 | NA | TGCAGCGTGGGATACGCGGCCAAAAACATTCAGTACTTC | CSVGYAAKNIQYF
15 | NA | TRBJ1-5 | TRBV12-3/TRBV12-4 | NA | TGTGCCAGCAGTTTATTAGAGTTTAGCAATCAGCCCCAGCATTTT | CASSLLEFSNQPQHF
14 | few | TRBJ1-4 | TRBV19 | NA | TGTGCCAGTAGTATGCGGGCAACTAATGAAAAACTGTTTTTT | CASSMRATNEKLFF
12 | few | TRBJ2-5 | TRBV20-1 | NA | TGCAGTGCTAGAGATCCCGGAAAGACCCAGTACTTC | CSARDPGKTQYF
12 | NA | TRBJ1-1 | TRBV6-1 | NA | TGTGCCAGTTGGTCCCCATCAGTGGGGGCTTTCTTT | CASWSPSVGAFF
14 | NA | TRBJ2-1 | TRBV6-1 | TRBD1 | TGTGCCAGCAAGGGACAGGGGGCCGGCGGGGAGCAGTTCTTC | CASKGQGAGGEQFF
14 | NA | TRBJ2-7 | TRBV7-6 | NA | TGTGCCAGCAGCTTAGTTCAGGACTCCTACGAGCAGTACTTC | CASSLVQDSYEQYF
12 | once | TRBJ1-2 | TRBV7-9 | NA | TGTGCCAGCAGCTGGCGTGGAAGTGGCTACACCTTC | CASSWRGSGYTF
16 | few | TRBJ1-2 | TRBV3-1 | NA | TGTGCCAGCAGCCAAGAAAATTGGATGCAGTCCTATGGCTACACCTTC | CASSQENWMQSYGYTF
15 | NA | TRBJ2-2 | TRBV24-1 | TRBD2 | TGTGCCACCAGTGATTTAGCGGGGGACACCGGGGAGCTGTTTTTT | CATSDLAGDTGELFF
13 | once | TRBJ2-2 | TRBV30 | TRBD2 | TGTGCCTGCCTAGCGGGGGGGGCCGGGGAGCTGTTTTTT | CACLAGGAGELFF
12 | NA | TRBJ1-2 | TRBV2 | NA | TGTGCCAGCTCAGGAGCCGGCCATGGCTACACCTTC | CASSGAGHGYTF
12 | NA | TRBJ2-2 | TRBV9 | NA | TGTGCCAGCAGCGGTTACACCGGGGAGCTGTTTTTT | CASSGYTGELFF
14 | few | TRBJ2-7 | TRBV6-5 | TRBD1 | TGTGCCAGCAGTTACTCCGGGACAGCCTACGAGCAGTACTTC | CASSYSGTAYEQYF
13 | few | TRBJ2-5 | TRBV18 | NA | TGTGCCAGCTCACCACCGAGTGAAGAGACCCAGTACTTC | CASSPPSEETQYF
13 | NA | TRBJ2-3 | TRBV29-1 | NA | TGCAGCGTTGCTGGGCAAGGGGCAGATACGCAGTATTTT | CSVAGQGADTQYF
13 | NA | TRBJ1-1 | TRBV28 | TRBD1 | TGTGCCAGCATTGAGACAGGGGGCACTGAAGCTTTCTTT | CASIETGGTEAFF
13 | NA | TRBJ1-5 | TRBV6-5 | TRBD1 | TGTGCCAGCAGCCCTACAGGGGGCCAGCCCCAGCATTTT | CASSPTGGQPQHF
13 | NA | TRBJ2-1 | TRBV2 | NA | TGTGCCGGTGGGCTAGAACACTACAATGAGCAGTTCTTC | CAGGLEHYNEQFF
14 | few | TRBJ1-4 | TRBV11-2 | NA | TGTGCCAGCAGCTCATCTAGGGGCGAGGAAAAACTGTTTTTT | CASSSSRGEEKLFF
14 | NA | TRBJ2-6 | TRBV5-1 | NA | TGCGCCAGCAGCGGCGTCTCTGGGGCCAACGTCCTGACTTTC | CASSGVSGANVLTF
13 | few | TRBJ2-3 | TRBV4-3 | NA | TGCGCCAGCAGCCAAGTGCCCCAGGGTACGCAGTATTTT | CASSQVPQGTQYF
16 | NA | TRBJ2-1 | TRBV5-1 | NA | TGCGCCAGCAGCTTGTACAGCACCAGCTCCTACAATGAGCAGTTCTTC | CASSLYSTSSYNEQFF
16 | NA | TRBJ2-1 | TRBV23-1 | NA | TGCGCCAGCAGAGCTAGACAGGCAAGCTCATACAATGAGCAGTTCTTC | CASRARQASSYNEQFF
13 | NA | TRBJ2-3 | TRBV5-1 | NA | TGCGCCAGCAGCCTACAGGGTAGGGGTACGCAGTATTTT | CASSLQGRGTQYF
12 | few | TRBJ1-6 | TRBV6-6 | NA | TGTGCCAGCACCAGGGGCGGTTCACCCCTCCACTTT | CASTRGGSPLHF
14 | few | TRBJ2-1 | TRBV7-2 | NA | TGTGCCAGCAGCTTAAGCGTTCTATACAATGAGCAGTTCTTC | CASSLSVLYNEQFF